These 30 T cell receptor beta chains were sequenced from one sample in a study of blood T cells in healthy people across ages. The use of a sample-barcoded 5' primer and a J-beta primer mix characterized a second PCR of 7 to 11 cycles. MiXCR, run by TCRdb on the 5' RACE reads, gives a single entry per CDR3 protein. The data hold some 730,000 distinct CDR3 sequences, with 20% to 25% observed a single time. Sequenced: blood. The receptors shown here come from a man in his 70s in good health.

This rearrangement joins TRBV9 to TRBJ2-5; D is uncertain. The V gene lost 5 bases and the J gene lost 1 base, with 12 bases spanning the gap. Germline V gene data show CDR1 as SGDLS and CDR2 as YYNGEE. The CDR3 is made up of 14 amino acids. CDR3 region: CASSAPGGQETQYF. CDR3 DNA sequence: TGTGCCAGCAGTGCCCCCGGCGGCCAAGAGACCCAGTACTTC.

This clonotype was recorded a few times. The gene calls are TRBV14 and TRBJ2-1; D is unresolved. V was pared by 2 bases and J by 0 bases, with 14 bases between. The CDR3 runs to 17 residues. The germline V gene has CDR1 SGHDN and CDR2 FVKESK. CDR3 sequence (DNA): TGTGCCAGCAGCCAAAAAGTCGGACCTAGCTCCTACAATGAGCAGTTCTTC. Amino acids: CASSQKVGPSSYNEQFF.

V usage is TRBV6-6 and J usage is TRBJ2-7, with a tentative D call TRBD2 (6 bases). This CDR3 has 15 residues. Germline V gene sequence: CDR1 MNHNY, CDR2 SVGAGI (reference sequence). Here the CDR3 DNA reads TGTGCCACCGCCTTTTCCCAGGACTACTTCTACAAGCAGTACGTC. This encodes CATAFSQDYFYKQYV.

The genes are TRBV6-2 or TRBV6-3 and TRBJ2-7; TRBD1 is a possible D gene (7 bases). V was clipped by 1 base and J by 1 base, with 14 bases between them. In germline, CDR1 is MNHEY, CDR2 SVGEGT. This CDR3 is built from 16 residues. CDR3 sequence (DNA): TGTGCCAGCAGTTACTTGAAGACAGGGAGGTCCTACGAGCAGTACTTC. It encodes CASSYLKTGRSYEQYF.

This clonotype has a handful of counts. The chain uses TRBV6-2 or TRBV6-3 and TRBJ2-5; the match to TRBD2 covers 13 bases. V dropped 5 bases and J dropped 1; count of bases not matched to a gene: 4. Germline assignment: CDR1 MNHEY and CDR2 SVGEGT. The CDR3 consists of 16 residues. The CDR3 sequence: CASSNRLAGGQETQYF. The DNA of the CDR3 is TGTGCCAGCAGTAACCGACTAGCGGGGGGCCAAGAGACCCAGTACTTC.

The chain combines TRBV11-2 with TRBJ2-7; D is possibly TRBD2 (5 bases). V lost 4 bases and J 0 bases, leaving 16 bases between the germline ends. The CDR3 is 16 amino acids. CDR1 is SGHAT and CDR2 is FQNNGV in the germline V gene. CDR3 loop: CASSSLSGPSSYEQYV. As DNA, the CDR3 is TGTGCCAGCAGCTCCCTGAGCGGCCCGAGCTCCTACGAGCAGTACGTC.

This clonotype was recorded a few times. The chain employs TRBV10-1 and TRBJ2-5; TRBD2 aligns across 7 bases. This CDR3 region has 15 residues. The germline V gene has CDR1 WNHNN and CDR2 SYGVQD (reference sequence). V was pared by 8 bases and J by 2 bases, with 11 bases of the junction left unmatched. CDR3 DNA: TGCGCCAGCCCCCGGTCTAGCGGACTACAAGAGACCCAGTACTTC. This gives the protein CASPRSSGLQETQYF.

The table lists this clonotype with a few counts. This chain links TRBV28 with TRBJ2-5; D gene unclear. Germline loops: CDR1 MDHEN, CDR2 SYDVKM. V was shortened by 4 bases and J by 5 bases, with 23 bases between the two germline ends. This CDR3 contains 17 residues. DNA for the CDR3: TGTGCCAGCAGTTGGGTGCAGGACCCGCAGTTGGAGGAGACCCAGTACTTC. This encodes CASSWVQDPQLEETQYF.

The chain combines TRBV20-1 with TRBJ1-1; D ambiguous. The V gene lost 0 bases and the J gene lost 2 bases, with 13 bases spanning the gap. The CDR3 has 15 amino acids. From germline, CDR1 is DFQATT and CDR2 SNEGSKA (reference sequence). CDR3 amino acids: CSARDLARVNTEAFF. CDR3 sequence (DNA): TGCAGTGCTAGAGATCTCGCACGGGTTAACACTGAAGCTTTCTTT.

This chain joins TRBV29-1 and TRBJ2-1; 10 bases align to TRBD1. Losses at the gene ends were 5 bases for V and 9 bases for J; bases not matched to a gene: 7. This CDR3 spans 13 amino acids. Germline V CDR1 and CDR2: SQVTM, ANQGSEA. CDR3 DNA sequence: TGCAGCGTTTGGGACAGGGGCTATGCTGAGCAGTTCTTC. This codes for CSVWDRGYAEQFF.

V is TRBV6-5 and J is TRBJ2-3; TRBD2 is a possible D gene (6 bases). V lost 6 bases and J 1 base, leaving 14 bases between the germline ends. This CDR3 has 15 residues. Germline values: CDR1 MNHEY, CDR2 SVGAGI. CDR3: CASRSGGFGTDTQYF. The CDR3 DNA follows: TGTGCCAGCAGATCCGGGGGTTTCGGCACAGATACGCAGTATTTT.

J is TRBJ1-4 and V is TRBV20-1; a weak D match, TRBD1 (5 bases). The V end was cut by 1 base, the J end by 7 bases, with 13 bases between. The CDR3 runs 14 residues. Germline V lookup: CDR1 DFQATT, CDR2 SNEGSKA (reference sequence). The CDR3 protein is CSARGLQGSEKLFF. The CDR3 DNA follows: TGCAGTGCTAGAGGTCTCCAGGGAAGTGAAAAACTGTTTTTT.

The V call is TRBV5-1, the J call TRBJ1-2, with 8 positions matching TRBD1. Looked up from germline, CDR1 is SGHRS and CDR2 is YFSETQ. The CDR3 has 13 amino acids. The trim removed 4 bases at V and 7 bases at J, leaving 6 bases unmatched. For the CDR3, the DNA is TGCGCCAGCAGCGCGACAGGGGTGGGTGGCTACACCTTC. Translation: CASSATGVGGYTF.

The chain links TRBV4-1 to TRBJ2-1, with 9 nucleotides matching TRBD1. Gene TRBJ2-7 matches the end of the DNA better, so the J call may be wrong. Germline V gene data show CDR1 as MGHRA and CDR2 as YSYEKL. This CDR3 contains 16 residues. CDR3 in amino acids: CASSQDWDRVSYEQYV. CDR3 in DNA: TGCGCCAGCAGCCAAGATTGGGACAGGGTCTCCTACGAGCAGTACGTC.

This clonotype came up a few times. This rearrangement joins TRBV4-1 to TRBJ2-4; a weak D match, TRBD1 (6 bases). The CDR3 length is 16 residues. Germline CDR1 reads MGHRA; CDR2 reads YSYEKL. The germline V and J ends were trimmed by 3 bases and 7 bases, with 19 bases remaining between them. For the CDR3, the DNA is TGCGCCAGCAGCCAGGAAATTTACAGGGTTTCGAACATTCAGTACTTC. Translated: CASSQEIYRVSNIQYF.

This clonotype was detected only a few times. The CDR3 reads CASSPRGSNEQFF. Here the CDR3 DNA reads TGTGCCAGCAGTCCAAGGGGTTCCAATGAGCAGTTCTTC. The chain is built from TRBV6-1 and TRBJ2-1, with D perhaps matching TRBD1 (5 bases). Germline V CDR1 and CDR2: MNHNS, SASEGT. Trimming removed 5 bases from V and 6 bases from J, with 11 bases in between. The CDR3 sequence is 13 residues long.

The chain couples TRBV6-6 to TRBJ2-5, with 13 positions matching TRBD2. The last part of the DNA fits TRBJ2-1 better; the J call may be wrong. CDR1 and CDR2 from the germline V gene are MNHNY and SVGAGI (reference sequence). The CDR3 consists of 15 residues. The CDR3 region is CASSKGLAGFNEQFF. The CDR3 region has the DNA TGTGCCAGCAGTAAGGGACTAGCGGGGTTCAATGAGCAGTTCTTC.

In DNA, the CDR3 is TGTGCCAGCAGGCCCCAGGTCGGTAGGGACACACTAGCGGGAGGGAACAATGAGCAGTTCTTC. This codes for CASRPQVGRDTLAGGNNEQFF. The gene calls are TRBV12-3 or TRBV12-4 and TRBJ2-1, with TRBD2 matching over 13 bases. CDR3 length: 21 amino acids. Unmatched junction bases numbered 22, after V lost 6 bases and J lost 5 bases.

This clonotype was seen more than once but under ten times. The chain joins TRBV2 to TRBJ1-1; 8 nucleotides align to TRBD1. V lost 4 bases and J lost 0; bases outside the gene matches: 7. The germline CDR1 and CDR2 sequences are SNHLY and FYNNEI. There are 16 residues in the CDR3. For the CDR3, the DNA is TGTGCCAGCAGTGCCTCCGGGACAGGCCTGAACACTGAAGCTTTCTTT. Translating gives CASSASGTGLNTEAFF.

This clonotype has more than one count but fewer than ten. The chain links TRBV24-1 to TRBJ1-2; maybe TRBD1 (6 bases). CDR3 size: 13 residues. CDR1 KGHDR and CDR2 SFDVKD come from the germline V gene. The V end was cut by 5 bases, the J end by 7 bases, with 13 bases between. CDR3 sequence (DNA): TGTGCCACCAGTGCAACAGGGAAGACTGGCTACACCTTC. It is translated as CATSATGKTGYTF.

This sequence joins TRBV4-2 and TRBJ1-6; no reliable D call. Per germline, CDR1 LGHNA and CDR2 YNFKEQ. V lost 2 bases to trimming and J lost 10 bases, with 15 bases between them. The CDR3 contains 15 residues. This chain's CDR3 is CASSQNPGIQSPLHF. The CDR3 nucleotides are TGTGCCAGCAGCCAAAACCCGGGCATCCAGTCACCCCTCCACTTT.

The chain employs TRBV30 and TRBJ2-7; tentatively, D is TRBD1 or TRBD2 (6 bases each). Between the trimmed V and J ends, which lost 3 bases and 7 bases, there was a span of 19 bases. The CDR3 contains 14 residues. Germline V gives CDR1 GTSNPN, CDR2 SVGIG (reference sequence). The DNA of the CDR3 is TGTGCCTGGAGCAACGGACCTAAGGGGGGTGAGCAGTACGTC. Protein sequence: CAWSNGPKGGEQYV.

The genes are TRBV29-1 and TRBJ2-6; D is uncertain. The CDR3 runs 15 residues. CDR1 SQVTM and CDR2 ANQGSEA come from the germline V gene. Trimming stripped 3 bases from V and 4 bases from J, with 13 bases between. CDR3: CSVDSGPAGANVLTF. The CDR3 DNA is TGCAGCGTTGATTCTGGTCCCGCCGGGGCCAACGTCCTGACTTTC.

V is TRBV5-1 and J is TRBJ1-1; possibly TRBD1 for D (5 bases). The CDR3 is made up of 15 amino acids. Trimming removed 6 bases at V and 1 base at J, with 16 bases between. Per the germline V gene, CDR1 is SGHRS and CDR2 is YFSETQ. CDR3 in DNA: TGCGCCAGCACCTCGACCAGTCAGGGGAACACTGAAGCTTTCTTT. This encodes CASTSTSQGNTEAFF.

The CDR3 DNA reads TGTGCCAGCAGTCCCAGCGGGGGGATCCCTACAGATACGCAGTATTTT. Protein product: CASSPSGGIPTDTQYF. The chain recombines TRBV12-3 or TRBV12-4 with TRBJ2-3, with 9 bases lining up with TRBD2. CDR3 length equals 16 residues. V lost 5 bases to trimming and J lost 3 bases; unmatched junction nucleotides: 9.

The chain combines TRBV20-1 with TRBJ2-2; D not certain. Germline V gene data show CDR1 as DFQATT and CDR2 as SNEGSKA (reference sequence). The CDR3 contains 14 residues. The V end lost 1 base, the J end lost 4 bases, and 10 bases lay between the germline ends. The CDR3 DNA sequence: TGCAGTGCTAGAGCCGGGTCAGGCACCGGGGAGCTGTTTTTT. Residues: CSARAGSGTGELFF.

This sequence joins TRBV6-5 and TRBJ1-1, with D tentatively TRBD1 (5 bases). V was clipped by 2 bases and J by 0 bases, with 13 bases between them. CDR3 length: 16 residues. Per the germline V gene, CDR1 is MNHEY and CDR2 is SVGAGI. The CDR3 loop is CASSYGAGRVNTEAFF. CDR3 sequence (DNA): TGTGCCAGCAGTTACGGGGCAGGGAGAGTGAACACTGAAGCTTTCTTT.

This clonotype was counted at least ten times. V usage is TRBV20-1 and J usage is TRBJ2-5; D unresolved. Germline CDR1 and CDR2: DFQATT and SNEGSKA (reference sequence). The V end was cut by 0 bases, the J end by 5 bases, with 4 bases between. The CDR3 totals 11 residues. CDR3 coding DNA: TGCAGTGCTAGAGATGGGGAGACCCAGTACTTC. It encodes CSARDGETQYF.

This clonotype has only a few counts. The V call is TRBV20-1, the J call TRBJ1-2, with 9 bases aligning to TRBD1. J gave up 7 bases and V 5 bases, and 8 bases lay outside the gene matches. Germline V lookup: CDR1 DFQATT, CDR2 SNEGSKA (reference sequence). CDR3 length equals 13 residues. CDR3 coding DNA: TGCAGTGCTCGAACACAGGGGGCGATTGGCTACACCTTC. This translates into CSARTQGAIGYTF.

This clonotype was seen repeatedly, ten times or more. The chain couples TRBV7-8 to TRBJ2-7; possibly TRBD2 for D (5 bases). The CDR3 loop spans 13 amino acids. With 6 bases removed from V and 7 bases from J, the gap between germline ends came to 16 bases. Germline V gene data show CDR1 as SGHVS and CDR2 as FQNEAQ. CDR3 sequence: CASRNHEGSEQYF. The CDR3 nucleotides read TGTGCCAGCAGAAATCACGAGGGCAGTGAGCAGTACTTC.